Each of the 20 T cell receptor beta chains below was sequenced from the same sample in a study of blood T cells in healthy people across ages. The authors ran a second PCR of roughly 6 to 12 cycles using a sample-barcoded 5' primer and a J-beta primer mix. TCRdb called the 5' RACE reads again in MiXCR, with one record for every CDR3 protein. This table has roughly 1.9 million distinct CDR3 sequences, roughly 43% appearing once. Specimen: blood. Receptor source: a human donor in good health.

This clonotype has only one observation. The rearrangement uses TRBV28 and TRBJ2-2, with 7 positions matching TRBD1. J gave up 1 base and V 5 bases, and 1 base lay outside the gene matches. Germline V gives CDR1 MDHEN, CDR2 SYDVKM. The CDR3 is 14 amino acids. The CDR3, as DNA: TGTGCCAGCAGTAACAGGGGGAACACCGGGGAGCTGTTTTTT. Its protein product is CASSNRGNTGELFF.

The V and J genes are TRBV6-5 and TRBJ2-7, with 7 nucleotides matching TRBD1. J lost 2 bases, V lost 5 bases, and 9 bases had no gene match. The germline CDR1 and CDR2 sequences are MNHEY and SVGAGI. The CDR3 runs 15 residues. CDR3 in amino acids: CASSTPTGKPYEQYF. CDR3 coding DNA: TGTGCCAGCAGTACCCCGACAGGGAAGCCCTACGAGCAGTACTTC.

The rearrangement links TRBV6-2 or TRBV6-3 to TRBJ2-1, with 9 bases matching TRBD2. CDR1 and CDR2 from the germline V gene are MNHEY and SVGEGT. The junction had 9 bases not matched to a gene; V was cut back by 4 bases and J by 2 bases. This CDR3 spans 17 amino acids. The CDR3 here is CASSSRFSGGAYNEQFF. The CDR3 DNA follows: TGTGCCAGCAGTTCTCGATTTAGCGGGGGCGCCTACAATGAGCAGTTCTTC.

In this sample, this clonotype turned up a few times. The genes are TRBV10-3 and TRBJ1-2; a weak D match, TRBD1 (6 bases). Germline-derived CDR1 and CDR2 are ENHRY and SYGVKD. CDR3 length: 13 amino acids. Trimming took off 10 bases at V and 4 bases at J, with 16 bases between the two ends. The CDR3 sequence: CATRTGGLYGYTF. CDR3 DNA sequence: TGTGCCACCCGGACTGGGGGCCTCTATGGCTACACCTTC.

The chain is built from TRBV29-1 and TRBJ2-3; D is uncertain. The CDR3 extends over 15 amino acids. CDR1 and CDR2 (germline): SQVTM, ANQGSEA. Trimming removed 7 bases from V and 2 bases from J, with 19 bases in between. CDR3 region: CSATRAFHNTDTQYF. The CDR3 DNA reads TGCAGCGCTACCCGGGCCTTCCATAACACAGATACGCAGTATTTT.

Concerning this clonotype: At one end, the junction sequence differs from germline, possibly due to a read error. The genes are TRBV12-3 or TRBV12-4 and TRBJ2-1; 9 bases match TRBD1. The CDR3 consists of 15 residues. The CDR3 region is CASSAPGQGANVQFF. The CDR3 DNA reads TGTGCCAGCAGTGCTCCGGGACAGGGAGCAAATGTGCAGTTCTTC.

The chain employs TRBV29-1 and TRBJ2-7; D call uncertain. The CDR3 consists of 15 residues. The germline V gene has CDR1 SQVTM and CDR2 ANQGSEA. Trimming removed 3 bases from V and 0 bases from J, with 15 bases in between. CDR3 in amino acids: CSVELVDANSYEQYF. The CDR3 bases are TGCAGCGTTGAGCTAGTGGACGCAAACTCCTACGAGCAGTACTTC.

CDR3 region: CASTHPGTGYNEQFF. The CDR3 nucleotides are TGTGCCAGCACCCATCCAGGGACAGGCTACAATGAGCAGTTCTTC. The chain uses TRBV7-9 and TRBJ2-1; 8 bases fit TRBD1. J gave up 3 bases and V 7 bases, and 8 bases lay outside the gene matches. The CDR3 has 15 amino acids. CDR1 and CDR2 from the germline V gene are SEHNR and FQNEAQ (reference sequence).

This clonotype was recorded a few times. The chain combines TRBV6-5 with TRBJ2-6; D remains unclear. Deletions cut 4 bases from V and 1 base from J, with 14 bases between. The CDR3 sequence is 17 residues long. Germline-derived CDR1 and CDR2 are MNHEY and SVGAGI. CDR3 sequence reads: CASSFTATKSGANVLTF. CDR3 bases: TGTGCCAGCAGTTTCACCGCAACTAAGTCTGGGGCCAACGTCCTGACTTTC.

CDR3 nucleotide sequence: TGTGCCAGCAGCGTCGTGGGTGATGGCAATCAGCCCCAGCATTTT. Translated, it gives CASSVVGDGNQPQHF. The rearrangement joins TRBV7-2 to TRBJ1-5; D gene ambiguous. CDR1 is SGHTA, CDR2 FQGNSA, per germline. The CDR3 is 15 amino acids. V was trimmed by 5 bases and J by 2 bases, leaving 13 bases between them.

The chain has TRBV20-1 and TRBJ2-2; D is unclear. This CDR3 has 14 amino acids. V was pared by 0 bases and J by 5 bases, with 10 bases between. Germline V lookup: CDR1 DFQATT, CDR2 SNEGSKA (reference sequence). In DNA form, the CDR3 reads TGCAGTGCTAGAGATCTTGGAGATACCGGGGAGCTGTTTTTT. Translation gives CSARDLGDTGELFF.

This chain joins TRBV6-6 and TRBJ2-7, with D possibly being TRBD1 (6 bases). Trimming cost V 4 bases and J 2 bases, with 12 bases left between them. Germline V gene data show CDR1 as MNHNY and CDR2 as SVGAGI (reference sequence). There are 14 residues in the CDR3. The CDR3, as DNA: TGTGCCAGCAGTTCCGTGGACAGACCCTACGAGCAGTACTTC. This gives the protein CASSSVDRPYEQYF.

V is TRBV5-6 and J is TRBJ1-5, with D possibly matching TRBD1 (5 bases). CDR1 is SGHDT, CDR2 YYEEEE, per germline. The CDR3 sequence is 15 residues long. V lost 1 base and J lost 4, with 12 bases in between. Written as DNA, the CDR3 is TGTGCCAGCAGCTTGTCGCCAGGGTTTAATCAGCCCCAGCATTTT. Its translation: CASSLSPGFNQPQHF.

The chain employs TRBV11-2 and TRBJ2-1, with 7 bases aligning to TRBD2. Trimming took 7 bases from V and 6 from J; bases not matched to a gene: 9. The CDR3 has 14 amino acids. The germline CDR1 and CDR2 sequences are SGHAT and FQNNGV. CDR3 nucleotide sequence: TGTGCCAGCAAAGGAGCGGGGAGACGCAATGAGCAGTTCTTC. This codes for CASKGAGRRNEQFF.

This chain joins TRBV7-2 and TRBJ2-5; D not resolved. The CDR3 runs 13 residues. Germline CDR1 is SGHTA and CDR2 is FQGNSA. V was clipped by 3 bases and J by 7 bases, with 12 bases between them. This CDR3 is CASSFHLTVTQYF. Here the CDR3 DNA reads TGTGCCAGCAGCTTTCATCTAACGGTGACCCAGTACTTC.

In the case of this clonotype: With a much larger clone just one base away, this may be a read error. This rearrangement joins TRBV20-1 to TRBJ1-2; 7 nucleotides match TRBD1. CDR3 length: 12 residues. Germline V lookup: CDR1 DFQATT, CDR2 SNEGSKA (reference sequence). The CDR3 DNA reads as TGCATCTTAAGGGACAGCTGTGATGGCTACACCTTC. Encoded protein: CILRDSCDGYTF.

V is TRBV29-1 and J is TRBJ1-1, with D maybe TRBD1 (6 bases). The length of the CDR3 is 11 residues. The V end was cut by 6 bases, the J end by 8 bases, with 13 bases between. Germline assignment: CDR1 SQVTM and CDR2 ANQGSEA. The CDR3 nucleotides are TGCAGCGTGGGGACACCACCGGAAGCTTTCTTT. Its protein is CSVGTPPEAFF.

Concerning this clonotype itself: A much larger clone lies one base from this, so it may be a read error. The chain links TRBV29-1 to TRBJ2-7; D might be TRBD1 (5 bases). The CDR3 has 11 amino acids. CDR1 is SQVTM, CDR2 ANQGSEA, per germline. The V and J ends lost 4 bases and 5 bases respectively, with 9 bases between them. CDR3: CSVAGSHEQYF. CDR3 nucleotide sequence: TGCAGCGTTGCAGGGTCCCACGAGCAGTACTTC.

In its sample, this clonotype was seen once. The chain recombines TRBV29-1 with TRBJ2-7; 9 positions match TRBD1. The ends lost 5 bases at V and 7 bases at J; junction bases unmatched: 15. This CDR3 is 15 amino acids long. The V gene's germline CDR1 is SQVTM and CDR2 ANQGSEA. CDR3 protein: CSVSSPGTGTLEQYF. In nucleotides, the CDR3 is TGCAGCGTTTCTTCCCCCGGGACAGGGACATTAGAGCAGTACTTC.

This clonotype has more than one count but fewer than ten. The V call is TRBV3-1, the J call TRBJ1-2; D remains unclear. Per germline, CDR1 LGHDT and CDR2 YNNKEL (reference sequence). The CDR3 loop spans 13 amino acids. V was trimmed by 4 bases and J by 4 bases, leaving 10 bases between them. The CDR3 sequence: CASSRNLVYGYTF. The CDR3 DNA reads as TGTGCCAGCAGCCGAAACCTGGTCTATGGCTACACCTTC.